This passage covers 24 T cell receptor beta chains from one sample sequenced in a study of monozygotic twins with inflammatory bowel disease. After re-calling the 5' RACE reads, TCRdb lists one entry per CDR3 protein, DNA absent. The listing records 330,000 or so distinct CDR3 sequences. The sequenced sample was blood. These receptors were taken from a human donor with ulcerative colitis or Crohn's disease, or a healthy co-twin of an affected twin (not recorded which).

The chain is built from TRBV2 and TRBJ2-1. The germline CDR1 and CDR2 sequences are SNHLY and FYNNEI. This CDR3 region has 15 residues. The CDR3 region is CASSEAGFSYNEQFF.

The V gene is TRBV5-1, the J gene TRBJ1-2. This CDR3 is 17 amino acids long. Germline CDR1 SGHRS, CDR2 YFSETQ. CDR3 region: CASSFGGGTDYNYGYTF. Full variable domain (outside the CDR3, taken from reference TRBV5-1 and TRBJ1-2): KAGVTQTPRYLIKTRGQQVTLSCSPISGHRSVSWYQQTPGQGLQFLFEYFSETQRNKGNFPGRFSGRQFSNSRSEMNVSTLELGDSALYLCASSFGGGTDYNYGYTFGSGTRLTVV.

The CDR3: CASSPVAGTGYYEQYF. The V and J genes are TRBV14 and TRBJ2-7; TCRdb returns TRBD1, unconfirmable since there is no DNA. This CDR3 contains 16 residues. Germline CDR1 SGHDN, CDR2 FVKESK.

The V and J genes are TRBV20-1 and TRBJ1-2; TCRdb calls TRBD1, which cannot be checked without DNA. This CDR3 comprises 14 residues. From germline, CDR1 is DFQATT and CDR2 SNEGSKA (reference sequence). The CDR3 loop reads CSAANRQANYGYTF.

The chain links TRBV7-9 to TRBJ2-3; TCRdb outputs TRBD2, but without DNA this stays unchecked. In germline, CDR1 is SEHNR, CDR2 FQNEAQ (reference sequence). This CDR3 contains 17 residues. CDR3 amino acids: CASSTQGLAGYTDTQYF.

The rearrangement joins TRBV19 to TRBJ2-3; absent DNA, TCRdb's TRBD1 call cannot be checked. The germline CDR1 and CDR2 sequences are LNHDA and SQIVND (reference sequence). The CDR3 totals 13 residues. The CDR3 protein is CASSPGPQATQYF.

The CDR3: CASSSTTGGYSPLHF. The chain employs TRBV7-6 and TRBJ1-6; TCRdb's D call of TRBD1 is untestable without DNA. The CDR3 has 15 amino acids. Germline V CDR1 and CDR2: SGHVS, FNYEAQ.

The chain's CDR3 is CSASERPGLAGDEQFF. The chain joins TRBV20-1 to TRBJ2-1; TCRdb reports TRBD2, a call that lacks DNA to check it against. CDR1 and CDR2 (germline): DFQATT, SNEGSKA (reference sequence). The CDR3 length is 16 residues.

The chain recombines TRBV27 with TRBJ2-3; checking the TCRdb D call of TRBD2 is not possible without DNA. CDR3 size: 13 residues. Per germline, CDR1 MNHEY and CDR2 SMNVEV (reference sequence). CDR3 residues: CASSALSTDTQYF.

The J gene is TRBJ2-2, the V gene TRBV5-1. The germline gives CDR1 SGHRS, CDR2 YFSETQ. This CDR3 has 13 residues. The CDR3 sequence: CASSLEIAGELFF.

The chain is built from TRBV4-3 and TRBJ1-5. This CDR3 has 13 amino acids. Germline V gene sequence: CDR1 LGHNA, CDR2 YSLEER. CDR3 sequence: CASSQERHQPQHF.

The chain combines TRBV20-1 with TRBJ2-3. Germline V CDR1 and CDR2: DFQATT, SNEGSKA (reference sequence). The CDR3 has 11 residues. This chain's CDR3 is CSGTRTDTQYF.

J is TRBJ2-5 and V is TRBV20-1; TCRdb names TRBD2, which stays unverified in the absence of DNA. This CDR3 has 13 amino acids. CDR1 is DFQATT, CDR2 SNEGSKA, per germline (reference sequence). CDR3 protein: CSGTAGGKETQYF.

This chain links TRBV7-9 with TRBJ1-6; checking the TCRdb D call of TRBD1 is not possible without DNA. CDR1 SEHNR and CDR2 FQNEAQ come from the germline V gene (reference sequence). The CDR3 runs 14 residues. Here the CDR3 reads CASSMGQANSPLHF.

The chain carries TRBV9 and TRBJ1-2; TCRdb indicates TRBD1, and absent DNA this call remains unverified. The germline V gene has CDR1 SGDLS and CDR2 YYNGEE. The length of the CDR3 is 15 residues. CDR3 sequence: CASSLTGGPHYGYTF.

This sequence joins TRBV10-3 and TRBJ2-3; as DNA is missing, the TRBD2 call by TCRdb cannot be tested. This CDR3 comprises 13 residues. Looked up from germline, CDR1 is ENHRY and CDR2 is SYGVKD. CDR3 loop: CANSAGGPDTQYF.

This chain links TRBV27 with TRBJ1-1. In germline, CDR1 is MNHEY, CDR2 SMNVEV (reference sequence). This CDR3 is built from 17 residues. The CDR3 reads CATQFGGGGSRNTEAFF.

The rearrangement uses TRBV4-3 and TRBJ1-1; the TCRdb call, TRBD1, lacks DNA for checking. Germline-derived CDR1 and CDR2 are LGHNA and YSLEER. This CDR3 region has 13 residues. The CDR3 region is CASSQEKGQGPFF.

The chain employs TRBV29-1 and TRBJ2-3; no DNA is available, so the TRBD2 call from TCRdb remains unchecked. This CDR3 comprises 14 residues. Germline assignment: CDR1 SQVTM and CDR2 ANQGSEA. This chain's CDR3 is CSVAASGTTDTQYF.

This rearrangement joins TRBV4-1 to TRBJ2-7; TCRdb selects TRBD1, and the lack of DNA leaves this call unchecked. Germline lookup yields CDR1 MGHRA and CDR2 YSYEKL. This CDR3 has 14 residues. The chain's CDR3 is CASSQAPRVNEQYF.

The chain links TRBV5-1 to TRBJ1-1. Germline CDR1 and CDR2: SGHRS and YFSETQ. CDR3 length: 13 residues. CDR3 protein: CASRDGGGTEAFF.

This chain connects TRBV29-1 to TRBJ2-2. CDR1 SQVTM and CDR2 ANQGSEA come from the germline V gene. This CDR3 comprises 13 residues. The CDR3 loop is CSVENANTGELFF.

The V and J genes are TRBV12-3 or TRBV12-4 and TRBJ1-6. The CDR3 runs 12 residues. CDR3 region: CASSSGQRGLHF.

This chain connects TRBV20-1 to TRBJ1-1; the D call of TRBD1 rests on TCRdb alone, since no DNA is present to check it. Germline CDR1 reads DFQATT; CDR2 reads SNEGSKA (reference sequence). The CDR3 spans 15 residues. The CDR3 sequence: CSARDPGQGNTEAFF.